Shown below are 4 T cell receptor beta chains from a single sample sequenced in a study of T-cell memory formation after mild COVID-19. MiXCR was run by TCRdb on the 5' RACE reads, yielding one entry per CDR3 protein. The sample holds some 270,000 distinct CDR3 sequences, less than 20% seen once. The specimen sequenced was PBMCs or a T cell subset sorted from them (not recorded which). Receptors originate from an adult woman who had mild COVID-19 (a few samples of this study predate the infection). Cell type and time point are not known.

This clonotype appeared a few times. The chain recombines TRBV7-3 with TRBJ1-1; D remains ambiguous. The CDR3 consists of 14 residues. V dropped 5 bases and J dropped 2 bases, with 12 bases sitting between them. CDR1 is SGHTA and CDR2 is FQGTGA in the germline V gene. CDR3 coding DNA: TGTGCCAGCAGCCCAACACTCGGAAACACTGAAGCTTTCTTT. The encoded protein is CASSPTLGNTEAFF.

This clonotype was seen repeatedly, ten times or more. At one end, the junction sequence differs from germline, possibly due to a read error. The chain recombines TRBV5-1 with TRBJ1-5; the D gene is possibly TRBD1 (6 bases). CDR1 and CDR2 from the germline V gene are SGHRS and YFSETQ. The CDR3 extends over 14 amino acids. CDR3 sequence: CASSLGGSNQPQHF. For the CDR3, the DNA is TGTGCCAGCAGCCTAGGGGGGAGCAATCAGCCCCAGCATTTT.

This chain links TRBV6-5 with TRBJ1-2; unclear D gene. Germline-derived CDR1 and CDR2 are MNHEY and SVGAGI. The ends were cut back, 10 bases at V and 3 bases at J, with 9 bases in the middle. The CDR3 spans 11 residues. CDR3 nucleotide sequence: TGTGCCACCCTCCGGGACTATGGCTACACCTTC. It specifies CATLRDYGYTF.

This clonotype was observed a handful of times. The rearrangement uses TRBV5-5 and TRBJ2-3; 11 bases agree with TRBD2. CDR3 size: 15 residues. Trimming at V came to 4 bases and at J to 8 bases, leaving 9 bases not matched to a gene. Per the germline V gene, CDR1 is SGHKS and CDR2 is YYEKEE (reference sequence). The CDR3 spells CASSPTSGSAGTQYF. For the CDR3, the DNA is TGTGCCAGCAGCCCTACTAGCGGGAGTGCCGGTACGCAGTATTTT.